This T cell receptor beta chain emerged from a study of blood T cell repertoires in COVID-19. As for the study in general: Donors in the United States, Italy and Spain gave samples during acute or convalescent COVID-19. The analysed material was cDNA or gDNA that came from T cells, B-cell-depleted T cells, or PBMCs.

Per the germline V gene, CDR1 is MNHEY and CDR2 is SVGAGI. The CDR3 extends over 15 amino acids. V was pared by 5 bases and J by 7 bases, with 12 bases of the junction left unmatched. Patients of the Seattle cohort, enrolled during active infection, were followed longitudinally. TCRdb's copy holds only in-frame clones and misses some; the assay was immunoSEQ multiplex PCR. This table has 210,000 or so clones, 85% to 90% appearing once. The receptor comes from a young man with COVID-19, enrolled during active disease. The sequencing sample was made of peripheral blood. This chain connects TRBV6-5 to TRBJ1-2; 8 bases fit TRBD1. The CDR3 reads CASSQYISGGSGYTF. Here the CDR3 DNA reads TGTGCCAGCAGTCAATACATATCAGGGGGCAGTGGCTACACCTTC.